The 2 T cell receptor beta chains below come from one sample, sequenced in a study of OX40 agonist ivuxolimab in advanced cancers. Profiling relied on immunoSEQ multiplex PCR, and the TCRdb table lists in-frame clones only, not all of them. The table shows roughly 75,000 clones, with about 86% occurring only once. Here the sequenced sample was CD4+ or CD8+ T cells sorted from blood, taken in a trial of the OX40 agonist ivuxolimab. The source of these receptors is an adult with an advanced solid tumor such as melanoma, head and neck, liver or kidney cancer.

The chain combines TRBV28 with TRBJ1-5; 8 nucleotides line up with TRBD1. V was pared by 4 bases and J by 0 bases, with 5 bases of the junction left unmatched. This CDR3 has 16 residues. Germline CDR1 MDHEN, CDR2 SYDVKM. The CDR3 spells CASSSGQVYSNQPQHF. Written as DNA, the CDR3 is TGTGCCAGCAGTTCGGGACAGGTGTATAGCAATCAGCCCCAGCATTTT.

The chain links TRBV6-5 to TRBJ2-7, with 10 bases matching TRBD1. Germline V gene sequence: CDR1 MNHEY, CDR2 SVGAGI. V was pared by 2 bases and J by 2 bases, with 3 bases of the junction left unmatched. The CDR3 runs to 15 residues. The CDR3 nucleotides are TGTGCCAGCAGTTACGCGGGACAGGGGACCTACGAGCAGTACTTC. Protein: CASSYAGQGTYEQYF.